This is a list of T cell receptor beta chains from one sample in a study of human T cells and chemical hapten exposure. One entry per CDR3 protein results from TCRdb running MiXCR on the RACE reads. The sample yields some 150,000 distinct CDR3 sequences, 10% to 15% seen once. This specimen was whole blood, taken in connection with sensitization to the hapten diphenylcyclopropenone (DPC). The receptors stem from a woman between 45 and 65 years old with alopecia areata. Some clones in this sample may be carry-over from other donors' samples. The CDR3 runs from the conserved cysteine through the conserved F or W. A D gene is named only where the DNA matches it firmly. Rows may omit the clone size; those that give it use once, few, many or a size class.

CDR3 length,V gene,J gene,clone size,D gene,CDR3 protein,CDR3 DNA
13,TRBV18,TRBJ2-7,few,TRBD1,CASSPGQSHEQYF,TGTGCCAGCTCTCCGGGACAGTCTCACGAGCAGTACTTC
15,TRBV12-3/TRBV12-4,TRBJ2-1,.,.,CASSFGTGTRNEQFF,TGTGCCAGCAGTTTCGGAACGGGCACAAGGAATGAGCAGTTCTTC
16,TRBV18,TRBJ2-1,few,TRBD2,CASSPAGTSGDNEQFF,TGTGCCAGCTCACCAGCTGGGACTAGCGGCGACAATGAGCAGTTCTTC
13,TRBV7-8,TRBJ2-5,few,TRBD1,CASSYRGQGTQYF,TGTGCCAGCAGCTACAGGGGGCAGGGGACCCAGTACTTC
14,TRBV20-1,TRBJ2-5,few,.,CSAREGIYQETQYF,TGCAGTGCTAGGGAGGGAATATACCAAGAGACCCAGTACTTC
14,TRBV2,TRBJ1-6,few,TRBD1,CASSERTGNSPLHF,TGTGCCAGCAGTGAAAGGACAGGGAATTCACCCCTCCACTTT
15,TRBV21-1,TRBJ2-7,few,.,CASRSPRDSSYEQYF,TGTGCCAGCCGATCCCCCAGGGACAGCTCCTACGAGCAGTACTTC
15,TRBV29-1,TRBJ2-7,.,TRBD2,CSVELPLAGVEEQYF,TGCAGCGTTGAATTACCCCTAGCGGGAGTCGAAGAGCAGTACTTC
14,TRBV7-3,TRBJ2-2,few,TRBD1,CASSFQDRAGELFF,TGTGCCAGCAGCTTTCAGGACAGGGCTGGGGAGCTGTTTTTT
13,TRBV12-3/TRBV12-4,TRBJ1-2,many,.,CASSLAGVDGYTF,TGTGCCAGCAGTTTAGCAGGGGTGGACGGCTACACCTTC
14,TRBV11-3,TRBJ2-7,once,TRBD1,CASSSDRGGAEQYF,TGTGCCAGCAGCTCCGACAGGGGTGGGGCCGAGCAGTACTTC
17,TRBV5-1,TRBJ1-3,many,TRBD1,CASSEDRGVMAGNTIYF,TGCGCCAGCAGCGAGGACAGGGGGGTAATGGCTGGAAACACCATATATTTT
14,TRBV20-1,TRBJ2-5,few,TRBD2,CSARGGGPWETQYF,TGCAGTGCTAGAGGGGGAGGGCCGTGGGAGACCCAGTACTTC
15,TRBV7-2,TRBJ2-3,.,.,CASLTGRLTADTQYF,TGTGCCAGCCTAACAGGGCGGCTCACCGCGGATACGCAGTATTTT
16,TRBV18,TRBJ1-1,few,.,CASSPGPPGQNTEAFF,TGTGCCAGCTCACCCGGCCCACCTGGACAGAACACTGAAGCTTTCTTT
12,TRBV7-6,TRBJ1-1,.,.,CASSMAGDRAFF,TGTGCCAGCTCCATGGCGGGGGATCGGGCTTTCTTT
15,TRBV7-8,TRBJ2-7,.,TRBD1,CASSLTGQGTNEQYF,TGTGCCAGCAGCTTAACGGGACAGGGTACCAACGAGCAGTACTTC
14,TRBV29-1,TRBJ1-1,few,.,CSVSRGTMNTEAFF,TGCAGCGTATCTCGGGGGACTATGAACACTGAAGCTTTCTTT
17,TRBV7-9,TRBJ2-1,.,TRBD2,CASSFSRAGGNNNEQFF,TGTGCCAGCAGCTTTTCGAGGGCGGGAGGAAACAACAATGAGCAGTTCTTC
12,TRBV20-1,TRBJ2-1,many,.,CSARVMGNEQFF,TGCAGTGCTAGAGTGATGGGCAATGAGCAGTTCTTC
12,TRBV30,TRBJ2-1,few,.,CAWSVQGKEQFF,TGTGCCTGGAGTGTGCAGGGAAAGGAGCAGTTCTTC
13,TRBV6-2/TRBV6-3,TRBJ2-7,.,.,CASTRSGHYEQYF,TGTGCCAGCACTCGGTCGGGACACTACGAGCAGTACTTC
16,TRBV7-9,TRBJ2-1,.,TRBD2,CASSLQTSGSHNEQFF,TGTGCCAGCAGCCTCCAGACTAGCGGGAGCCACAATGAGCAGTTCTTC
11,TRBV28,TRBJ2-1,few,.,CASSFWDGQFF,TGTGCCAGCAGTTTTTGGGATGGGCAGTTCTTC
14,TRBV29-1,TRBJ2-7,.,TRBD2,CSVVRLAGLYEQYF,TGCAGCGTGGTGCGACTAGCGGGTCTCTACGAGCAGTACTTC
14,TRBV28,TRBJ1-5,.,.,CASRQWGSHQPQHF,TGTGCCAGCAGGCAATGGGGGTCTCATCAGCCCCAGCATTTT
13,TRBV20-1,TRBJ1-4,many,.,CSARDEGGEKLFF,TGCAGTGCTAGAGATGAAGGGGGTGAAAAACTGTTTTTT
15,TRBV14,TRBJ1-6,.,.,CASSQNRVSNSPLHF,TGTGCCAGCAGCCAAAACAGGGTATCGAATTCACCCCTCCACTTT
13,TRBV20-1,TRBJ2-1,.,.,CSRRTKGYNEQFF,TGCAGTAGACGGACTAAGGGGTACAATGAGCAGTTCTTC
12,TRBV6-5,TRBJ2-2,.,.,CASRSGTKATFF,TGTGCCAGCAGATCCGGGACCAAGGCTACGTTTTTT
15,TRBV19,TRBJ1-1,many,.,CASSRTDVWDTEAFF,TGTGCCAGTAGTAGGACGGACGTCTGGGACACTGAAGCTTTCTTT
9,TRBV19,TRBJ2-1,few,.,CASRAEQFF,TGTGCCAGTAGGGCAGAGCAGTTCTTC
15,TRBV9,TRBJ2-1,.,.,CASSNRVAVYNEQFF,TGTGCCAGCAGCAATCGGGTAGCGGTCTACAATGAGCAGTTCTTC
15,TRBV29-1,TRBJ2-7,many,TRBD1,CSVGTSGQGTHEQYF,TGCAGCGTTGGAACTTCGGGACAGGGTACCCACGAGCAGTACTTC
15,TRBV9,TRBJ1-2,many,.,CASSVEQGLSYGYTF,TGTGCCAGCAGCGTAGAACAGGGTTTGAGCTATGGCTACACCTTC
16,TRBV5-5,TRBJ2-1,.,TRBD1,CASSPGQGGSYNEQFF,TGTGCCAGCAGCCCGGGACAGGGGGGATCCTACAATGAGCAGTTCTTC
14,TRBV14,TRBJ1-1,many,.,CASSQVFGATEAFF,TGTGCCAGCAGCCAAGTTTTCGGGGCCACTGAAGCTTTCTTT
13,TRBV11-2,TRBJ2-1,many,.,CASSFSQADEQFF,TGTGCCAGCAGCTTTTCACAGGCCGATGAGCAGTTCTTC
13,TRBV24-1,TRBJ2-3,.,.,CATSDLVTDTQYF,TGTGCCACCAGTGATTTGGTAACAGATACGCAGTATTTT
15,TRBV7-2,TRBJ2-1,.,TRBD2,CASSSGLAGSNEQFF,TGTGCCAGCAGCTCGGGACTAGCGGGTTCCAATGAGCAGTTCTTC
15,TRBV5-1,TRBJ1-2,few,TRBD1,CASRRTGGADYGYTF,TGCGCCAGCAGGCGGACAGGGGGCGCAGACTATGGCTACACCTTC
11,TRBV29-1,TRBJ2-5,many,.,CSVGKRETQYF,TGCAGCGTTGGAAAGAGGGAGACCCAGTACTTC
19,TRBV20-1,TRBJ2-1,few,TRBD2,CSAPYEAGGLAGAYNEQFF,TGCAGTGCTCCCTACGAGGCGGGAGGACTAGCGGGCGCCTACAATGAGCAGTTCTTC
13,TRBV30,TRBJ1-1,few,.,CAWSDRLNTEAFF,TGTGCCTGGAGTGACCGACTGAACACTGAAGCTTTCTTT
17,TRBV7-9,TRBJ1-3,few,.,CASSLARDNRSGNTIYF,TGTGCCAGCAGCTTAGCGCGGGACAACCGCTCTGGAAACACCATATATTTT
15,TRBV6-1,TRBJ2-2,many,TRBD2,CASTPTSGRNGELFF,TGTGCCAGCACCCCGACTAGCGGGAGAAACGGGGAGCTGTTTTTT
13,TRBV4-2,TRBJ2-2,.,.,CASSPWAAGELFF,TGTGCCAGCAGCCCCTGGGCAGCCGGGGAGCTGTTTTTT
13,TRBV29-1,TRBJ1-1,.,.,CSVVRTANTEAFF,TGCAGCGTTGTAAGGACAGCGAACACTGAAGCTTTCTTT
15,TRBV2,TRBJ2-1,.,TRBD2,CASRKASGAYNEQFF,TGTGCCAGCAGGAAGGCTAGCGGGGCATACAATGAGCAGTTCTTC
19,TRBV7-9,TRBJ2-6,.,.,CASSSRKAGAQSGANVLTF,TGTGCCAGCAGCTCCCGGAAGGCAGGGGCTCAATCCGGGGCCAACGTCCTGACTTTC
14,TRBV20-1,TRBJ2-7,few,TRBD2,CSAQRPGGTYEQYF,TGCAGTGCCCAACGACCGGGAGGTACCTACGAGCAGTACTTC
14,TRBV29-1,TRBJ2-4,.,.,CSVGMRGTRNIQYF,TGCAGCGTTGGGATGAGGGGGACGAGGAACATTCAGTACTTC
14,TRBV5-1,TRBJ2-7,few,.,CATSPSGSSYEQYF,TGCGCCACCAGTCCTTCGGGGAGCTCCTACGAGCAGTACTTC
14,TRBV19,TRBJ1-1,few,.,CASSMSPPNTEAFF,TGTGCCAGTAGTATGTCCCCCCCGAACACTGAAGCTTTCTTT
15,TRBV20-1,TRBJ2-1,.,TRBD1,CSARETGSSYNEQFF,TGCAGTGCTAGAGAGACAGGGAGCTCCTACAATGAGCAGTTCTTC
14,TRBV30,TRBJ1-1,few,.,CAWSRKEGSAEAFF,TGTGCCTGGAGTAGAAAAGAAGGGAGCGCTGAAGCTTTCTTT
16,TRBV9,TRBJ2-3,many,TRBD1,CASSLWTGDPADTQYF,TGTGCCAGCAGCCTTTGGACAGGGGACCCGGCAGATACGCAGTATTTT
15,TRBV19,TRBJ2-1,many,TRBD1,CASMIIGTGVNEQFF,TGTGCCAGTATGATAATCGGAACAGGGGTGAATGAGCAGTTCTTC
13,TRBV7-3,TRBJ2-1,many,.,CASSITKVNEQFF,TGTGCCAGCAGCATAACTAAGGTAAATGAGCAGTTCTTC